This T cell receptor beta chain was observed in a study of T cell changes during pregnancy in multiple sclerosis (dated by TCRdb to the late 2010s). Background on the whole study: Changes in the T cell repertoire over the course of pregnancy were examined in this study in women with multiple sclerosis.

This clone occurred a few times. Its target antigen remains unknown. There are no base qualities to consult, and no much larger clone falls within one base. The library relied on the immunoSEQ multiplex PCR assay. TCRdb carries this immuneACCESS record with in-frame sequences only. Its versions omit some clonotypes, under half of them owing to an unresolved V gene in the studies checked, with the rest unexplained. Present in this sample are about 62,000 clones, around 89% of which were seen just once. Together, the top ten hold roughly 2.5% of the sample. Taken from cysteine to phenylalanine, the CDR3 has 14 residues. The read is trimmed to its CDR3 DNA, 42 bases read in frame from base 1. V is cut back by 0 bases and J by 8 bases, with 3 bases in the junction unmatched. CDR1 and CDR2 are drawn from the germline V gene (reference sequence): LNHNV, YYDKDF.

Sequencing was performed on peripheral blood, taken in the first trimester of pregnancy. Recombination linked TRBV15 to TRBJ1-4, and 7 junctional nucleotides match TRBD1. The receptor's source is a female donor with multiple sclerosis, enrolled in a pregnancy study. This receptor carries the CDR3 CATSRDRGNEKLFF. The sequenced DNA: TGTGCCACCAGCAGAGACAGGGGGAACGAAAAACTGTTTTTT. Extended through the reference TRBV15 and TRBJ1-4 proteins, this CDR3 yields the full variable domain: DAMVIQNPRYQVTQFGKPVTLSCSQTLNHNVMYWYQQKSSQAPKLLFHYYDKDFNNEADTPDNFQSRRPNTSFCFLDIRSPGLGDTAMYLCATSRDRGNEKLFFGSGTQLSVL.